This T cell receptor beta chain was captured by sequencing in a study of cytomegalovirus exposure and HLA in healthy donors. Overall study findings and caveats: DRB1 had the most TCR associations and HLA-C the fewest, a later analysis found, with rates varying by HLA locus. TCR beta sequences reportedly predicted most subjects' HLA-A and HLA-B alleles accurately. As a later analysis showed, a missense DCLRE1C variant was linked to trimming of TCR beta V- and J-genes.

The PCR had 60 Vbeta and 13 Jbeta primers. Clones were read by immunoSEQ multiplex PCR, and TCRdb kept only the in-frame ones, dropping some. The data contain about 220,000 clones, about 80% of them singletons. Germline loops: CDR1 SQVTM, CDR2 ANQGSEA. The V end was cut by 3 bases, the J end by 0 bases, with 9 bases between. The CDR3 length is 14 residues. Nominally healthy donors were sampled, though unrecorded immune exposures were likely. Turning to this clone: Its matching antigen is unknown.

The chain uses TRBV29-1 and TRBJ2-1; D remains unclear. This TCR derives from a male donor in good health and CMV-seronegative. Sequenced material: PBMCs. CDR3 sequence: CSVEGVSSYNEQFF. The CDR3 DNA reads TGCAGCGTTGAGGGCGTTAGCTCCTACAATGAGCAGTTCTTC.